A single sample is the source of the 14 T cell receptor beta chains below, sequenced in a study of Ad26.COV2.S vaccination and SARS-CoV-2 variants listed by TCRdb under 2021. The library came from the immunoSEQ multiplex PCR assay. The immuneACCESS repertoire file appears here via TCRdb, limited to in-frame rearrangements. These files lack a portion of the clones; in checked studies, under half of the deficit traces to unresolved V genes, and the cause of the others is not known. The sample data list around 320,000 clones, and just over 85% of these were observed just once. The ten largest clonotypes hold 1.5% to 2.5% of the sample. The meaning of the sample's treatment or condition label: over 15 received Ad26.COV2.S at low or high dose, single or two shots; about 5 received placebo; per-sample allocation not given. Repertoires of vaccine and placebo recipients were sequenced from samples taken on day 63 after the first injection.

The sequencing here drew on peripheral blood, taken in a trial of Ad26.COV2.S vaccine versus placebo. The receptor set was obtained from a person aged 18 to 59 who received the Ad26.COV2.S COVID-19 vaccine or a placebo.

This clone showed up just once. The chain joins TRBV5-4 to TRBJ1-4; 9 nucleotides align to TRBD1. CDR1 and CDR2 (germline): SGHNT, YYREEE (reference sequence). After removal of 4 bases from V and 4 bases from J, the junction contained 2 bases not matched to a gene. CDR3 length equals 14 residues. CDR3 amino acids: CASSRTGVNEKLFF. CDR3 coding DNA: TGTGCCAGCAGCCGGACAGGGGTTAATGAAAAACTGTTTTTT.

The rearrangement uses TRBV7-6 and TRBJ1-2; D might be TRBD1 (5 bases). The germline V gene encodes CDR1 SGHVS and CDR2 FNYEAQ. This CDR3 is built from 14 residues. V lost 1 base to trimming and J lost 8 bases, with 14 bases between them. The CDR3 DNA reads as TGTGCCAGCAGCTTAGGAGGGGAAGGAAGCGGCTACACCTTC. Its protein product is CASSLGGEGSGYTF.

The CDR3 loop reads CASSPDRGFGGELFF. The CDR3 DNA follows: TGTGCCAGCAGCCCGGACAGGGGATTTGGCGGGGAGCTGTTTTTT. The chain recombines TRBV7-9 with TRBJ2-2; 9 nucleotides align to TRBD1. The CDR3 loop spans 15 amino acids. The V segment lost 5 bases and the J segment 7 bases; nucleotides outside the gene matches: 8. Germline assignment: CDR1 SEHNR and CDR2 FQNEAQ (reference sequence).

The chain links TRBV19 to TRBJ2-1; tentatively, D is TRBD1 or TRBD2 (6 bases each). The CDR3 consists of 17 residues. V lost 10 bases to trimming and J lost 2 bases, with 24 bases between them. In germline, CDR1 is LNHDA, CDR2 SQIVND (reference sequence). The CDR3 loop reads CATDFGGSAPPYNEQFF. CDR3 bases: TGTGCCACAGACTTCGGGGGCTCTGCCCCACCCTACAATGAGCAGTTCTTC. Full variable domain (remainder filled in from reference TRBV19 and TRBJ2-1): DGGITQSPKYLFRKEGQNVTLSCEQNLNHDAMYWYRQDPGQGLRLIYYSQIVNDFQKGDIAEGYSVSREKKESFPLTVTSAQKNPTAFYLCATDFGGSAPPYNEQFFGPGTRLTVL.

The J gene is TRBJ2-3, the V gene TRBV7-3; 12 positions match TRBD2. Germline-derived CDR1 and CDR2 are SGHTA and FQGTGA. This CDR3 spans 15 amino acids. V was clipped by 3 bases and J by 5 bases; unmatched bases: 3. CDR3 coding DNA: TGTGCCAGCAGCTTTCTAGCGGGGGGGCGAGATACGCAGTATTTT. Protein sequence: CASSFLAGGRDTQYF. The full variable domain, its missing parts supplied by reference TRBV7-3 and TRBJ2-3, is GAGVSQTPSNKVTEKGKYVELRCDPISGHTALYWYRQSLGQGPEFLIYFQGTGAADDSGLPNDRFFAVRPEGSVSTLKIQRTERGDSAVYLCASSFLAGGRDTQYFGPGTRLTVL.

In this sample, this clone turned up once. This rearrangement joins TRBV4-3 to TRBJ2-5; D call uncertain. V was shortened by 3 bases and J by 3 bases, with 8 bases between the two germline ends. The CDR3 has 13 residues. The germline V gene has CDR1 LGHNA and CDR2 YSLEER. The CDR3: CASSQTLKETQYF. CDR3 nucleotides: TGCGCCAGCAGCCAGACCTTAAAAGAGACCCAGTACTTC.

The chain employs TRBV20-1 and TRBJ1-4; a possible D gene is TRBD1 (6 bases). Between the trimmed V and J ends, which lost 7 bases and 4 bases, there was a span of 7 bases. Germline-derived CDR1 and CDR2 are DFQATT and SNEGSKA (reference sequence). The CDR3 spans 11 residues. CDR3 sequence: CSVGGNEKLFF. The CDR3 DNA is TGCAGTGTAGGGGGTAATGAAAAACTGTTTTTT.

The table lists this clone with a few counts. The rearrangement links TRBV18 to TRBJ2-2; TRBD1 might be the D (6 bases). CDR1 is KGHSH and CDR2 is LQKENI in the germline V gene. The CDR3 runs 17 residues. V dropped 3 bases and J dropped 0 bases, with 14 bases sitting between them. CDR3 residues: CASSPQQGRANTGELFF. In DNA, the CDR3 is TGTGCCAGCTCACCCCAACAGGGTCGCGCGAACACCGGGGAGCTGTTTTTT. The full variable domain, completed using reference TRBV18 and TRBJ2-2, is NAGVMQNPRHLVRRRGQEARLRCSPMKGHSHVYWYRQLPEEGLKFMVYLQKENIIDESGMPKERFSAEFPKEGPSILRIQQVVRGDSAAYFCASSPQQGRANTGELFFGEGSRLTVL.

This chain joins TRBV3-1 (or the pseudogene TRBV3-2) and TRBJ2-2; possible D gene TRBD1, 6 bases. The CDR3 contains 14 residues. Germline CDR1 and CDR2: LGHDT and YNNKEL (reference sequence). Between the trimmed V and J ends, which lost 3 bases and 5 bases, there was a span of 10 bases. CDR3 in amino acids: CASSHKRGTGELFF. Here the CDR3 DNA reads TGTGCCAGCAGCCACAAGAGGGGGACCGGGGAGCTGTTTTTT.

The chain has TRBV21-1 and TRBJ1-5. TRBV21-1 is assigned pseudogene status. This CDR3 has 17 amino acids. CDR3: CASSKGGTSASNQPQHF. CDR3 bases: TGTGCCAGCAGCAAAGGTGGGACCTCCGCTAGCAATCAGCCCCAGCATTTT.

The chain combines TRBV4-3 with TRBJ2-7, with D tentatively TRBD1 (6 bases). Between the trimmed V and J ends, which lost 5 bases and 5 bases, there was a span of 22 bases. Germline V gene lookup returns CDR1 LGHNA and CDR2 YSLEER. There are 16 residues in the CDR3. The CDR3 sequence is CASSKVLTGRGDEQYF. The CDR3 bases are TGCGCCAGCAGCAAAGTCCTAACAGGGAGAGGGGACGAGCAGTACTTC.

The sample holds a few counts of this clone. The V gene is TRBV5-1, the J gene TRBJ1-3, with D possibly being TRBD1 (5 bases). Germline V gives CDR1 SGHRS, CDR2 YFSETQ. The CDR3 covers 16 residues. Trimming pared 4 bases from V and 0 bases from J, leaving 14 bases between. The CDR3 region has the DNA TGCGCCAGCAGCCTGACGGACACGAGCTCTGGAAACACCATATATTTT. The encoded protein is CASSLTDTSSGNTIYF.

V is TRBV2 and J is TRBJ1-2; D gene ambiguous. The CDR3 runs to 13 residues. The germline V gene has CDR1 SNHLY and CDR2 FYNNEI. V was pared by 4 bases and J by 2 bases, with 8 bases between. The CDR3 is CASSGSANYGYTF. The CDR3, as DNA: TGTGCCAGCAGTGGTTCAGCCAACTATGGCTACACCTTC.

V is TRBV5-6 and J is TRBJ1-2, with 10 bases fitting TRBD1. The CDR3 has 13 amino acids. Germline CDR1 SGHDT, CDR2 YYEEEE. With V trimmed by 3 bases and J by 7 bases, 3 bases remained unmatched. CDR3 coding DNA: TGTGCCAGCAGCTCGCGGGACAGGGGTGGCTACACCTTC. The encoded protein is CASSSRDRGGYTF.